Below are 13 T cell receptor beta chains sequenced from a single sample in a study of blood T cell repertoires in COVID-19. Produced via immunoSEQ multiplex PCR; TCRdb's table is partial and in-frame only. The data contain 45,000 to 50,000 clones, under 85% of them seen just once; the ten biggest clones take up 7% to 10%. Sequenced input: peripheral blood. The receptors were sampled from an elderly man in a cohort sampled during active COVID-19.

The J gene is TRBJ2-2, the V gene TRBV5-1; 7 bases align to TRBD2. Looked up from germline, CDR1 is SGHRS and CDR2 is YFSETQ. This CDR3 comprises 15 residues. After removal of 4 bases from V and 0 bases from J, the junction contained 3 bases not matched to a gene. The CDR3 DNA is TGCGCCAGCAGCCTCGGGACTACGAACACCGGGGAGCTGTTTTTT. Protein sequence: CASSLGTTNTGELFF.

This sequence joins TRBV28 and TRBJ1-1; 7 bases are shared with TRBD1. V gave up 7 bases and J gave up 8 bases; unmatched junction bases: 4. The CDR3 covers 11 residues. Germline CDR1 MDHEN, CDR2 SYDVKM. The CDR3 bases are TGTGCCAGCAAGGGGACAGTAGAAGCTTTCTTT. Translating gives CASKGTVEAFF.

CDR3: CASSPQGSETQYF. For the CDR3, the DNA is TGTGCCAGCAGTCCACAGGGGTCAGAGACCCAGTACTTC. This chain connects TRBV12-3 or TRBV12-4 to TRBJ2-5; 7 bases are shared with TRBD1. V shed 5 bases and J 4 bases; nucleotides not matched to a gene: 4. The CDR3 sequence is 13 residues long.

The V gene is TRBV29-1, the J gene TRBJ2-4, with 8 bases matching TRBD1. CDR1 and CDR2 (germline): SQVTM, ANQGSEA. The CDR3 has 13 residues. The V segment lost 7 bases and the J segment 6 bases; nucleotides outside the gene matches: 8. The CDR3 spells CSAPGQGGNIQYF. The DNA of the CDR3 is TGCAGCGCCCCAGGACAGGGTGGAAACATTCAGTACTTC.

This clone was seen a handful of times. The chain links TRBV3-1 (or the pseudogene TRBV3-2) to TRBJ2-2; 9 positions match TRBD2. Germline CDR1 reads LGHDT; CDR2 reads YNNKEL (reference sequence). The trim removed 3 bases at V and 6 bases at J, leaving 2 bases unmatched. This CDR3 comprises 14 residues. The CDR3 protein is CASSHRGGAGELFF. CDR3 DNA sequence: TGTGCCAGCAGCCACCGCGGGGGGGCCGGGGAGCTGTTTTTT.

The genes are TRBV6-5 and TRBJ1-1; D is possibly TRBD1 (6 bases). This CDR3 comprises 13 residues. The ends were cut back, 6 bases at V and 11 bases at J, with 19 bases in the middle. The germline gives CDR1 MNHEY, CDR2 SVGAGI. The CDR3 coding sequence is TGTGCCAGCAGCCAAAGCGGGACAATTACGGCTTTCTTT. Its translation: CASSQSGTITAFF.

This CDR3 is CASSHGTSGGGDTQYF. The CDR3 DNA reads TGTGCCAGCAGCCACGGGACTAGCGGTGGTGGAGATACGCAGTATTTT. The V gene is TRBV3-1 (or the pseudogene TRBV3-2), the J gene TRBJ2-3; TRBD2 aligns across 11 bases. This CDR3 region has 16 residues. The germline gives CDR1 LGHDT, CDR2 YNNKEL (reference sequence). The V and J ends lost 3 bases and 5 bases, in that order; junction bases with no gene match: 7.

The V gene is TRBV13, the J gene TRBJ2-7, with 8 bases lining up with TRBD1. The V gene's germline CDR1 is PRHDT and CDR2 FYEKMQ (reference sequence). J lost 1 base, V lost 6 bases, and 8 bases had no gene match. The CDR3 totals 15 residues. CDR3 sequence reads: CASRPMGTGSYEQYF. Written as DNA, the CDR3 is TGTGCCAGCAGGCCAATGGGGACAGGATCCTACGAGCAGTACTTC.

The CDR3 region is CASSLTSPRGRGESTDTQYF. The CDR3 DNA reads TGTGCCAGCAGCTTAACGTCCCCCCGGGGCAGGGGGGAAAGCACAGATACGCAGTATTTT. The rearrangement uses TRBV7-3 and TRBJ2-3; D perhaps matches TRBD1 (7 bases). V was shortened by 0 bases and J by 0 bases, with 22 bases between the two germline ends. Germline assignment: CDR1 SGHTA and CDR2 FQGTGA. This CDR3 spans 20 amino acids.

CDR3 DNA sequence: TGTGCCACCAGCAGAGAAATACTAGCGGGACGGTCCGAGACCCAGTACTTC. It yields the protein CATSREILAGRSETQYF. The chain is built from TRBV15 and TRBJ2-5; 10 bases align to TRBD2. There are 17 residues in the CDR3. Per germline, CDR1 LNHNV and CDR2 YYDKDF (reference sequence). The junction had 9 bases not matched to a gene; V was cut back by 0 bases and J by 5 bases.

The chain is built from TRBV2 and TRBJ2-1, with TRBD2 identical over 12 bases. V shed 6 bases, J shed 8 bases, and the junction held 5 bases outside the gene matches. The CDR3 has 14 residues. Germline CDR1 is SNHLY and CDR2 is FYNNEI. The DNA for the CDR3 is TGTGCCAGCAGACTAGCGGGGGGCCTTTATGAGCAGTTCTTC. Residues: CASRLAGGLYEQFF.

This chain uses TRBV15 with TRBJ2-7, with 10 bases aligning to TRBD2. J was trimmed by 5 bases and V by 3 bases; bases with no gene match: 7. The CDR3 spans 15 residues. Germline CDR1 reads LNHNV; CDR2 reads YYDKDF (reference sequence). The CDR3 bases are TGTGCCACCAGCAGGGCTAGCGGGGGTAGGGACGAGCAGTACTTC. It is translated as CATSRASGGRDEQYF.

This chain connects TRBV2 to TRBJ1-5; 11 positions match TRBD1. Trimming removed 4 bases from V and 7 bases from J; junction bases left unmatched: 12. This CDR3 is 17 amino acids long. In germline, CDR1 is SNHLY, CDR2 FYNNEI. The CDR3, as DNA: TGTGCCAGCAGTGCCCCCAGGGGGACAGGGGGGCCCCAGCCCCAGCATTTT. This encodes CASSAPRGTGGPQPQHF.